Given below is one TCR beta chain in context. The sample comes from a study of blood T cell repertoires in COVID-19. Per the germline V gene, CDR1 is MNHEY and CDR2 is SMNVEV (reference sequence). This CDR3 has 13 residues. Deletions cut 6 bases from V and 8 bases from J, with 13 bases between. The assay was immunoSEQ multiplex PCR, and TCRdb's table has in-frame clones only and misses some. The table lists around 180,000 clones, roughly nine tenths of them singletons, with under 30% in the top ten. Sequencing was carried out using peripheral blood. The clonotype was recovered from a man between 60 and 75 years old with acute or convalescent COVID-19. The chain is built from TRBV27 and TRBJ2-2; tentative D call: TRBD1 (5 bases). DNA of the CDR3: TGTGCCAGCAGAAAGGGGCGTGGAGGGGAGCTGTTTTTT. Its translation: CASRKGRGGELFF.